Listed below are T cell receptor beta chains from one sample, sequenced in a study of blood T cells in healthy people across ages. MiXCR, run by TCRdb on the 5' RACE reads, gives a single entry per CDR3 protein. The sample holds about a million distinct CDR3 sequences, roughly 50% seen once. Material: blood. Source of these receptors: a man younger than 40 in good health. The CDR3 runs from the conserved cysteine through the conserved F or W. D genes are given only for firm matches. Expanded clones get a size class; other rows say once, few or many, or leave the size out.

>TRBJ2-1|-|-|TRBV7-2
TGTGCCAGCAGCCCCAAGACTGGCTCCTACAATGAGCAGTTCTTC
CASSPKTGSYNEQFF
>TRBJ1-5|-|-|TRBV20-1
TGCAGTGCGCCGTTCCTAGACAATCAGCCCCAGCATTTT
CSAPFLDNQPQHF
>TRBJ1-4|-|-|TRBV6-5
TGTGCCAGCAGTTACAACACAGCCTCCTTCCCTGAAAAACTGTTTTTT
CASSYNTASFPEKLFF
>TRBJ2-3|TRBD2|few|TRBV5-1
TGCGCCAGCACGACGGTCGGGGGGAGCACAGATACGCAGTATTTT
CASTTVGGSTDTQYF
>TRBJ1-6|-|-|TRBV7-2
TGTGCCAGCAGATCTATCGACAGCAATAATTCACCCCTCCACTTT
CASRSIDSNNSPLHF
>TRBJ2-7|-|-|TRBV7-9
TGTGCCAGCAGCTTGGCAGGGGACTTATACGAGCAGTACTTC
CASSLAGDLYEQYF
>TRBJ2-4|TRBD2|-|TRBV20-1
TGCAGTGCCAGAGGGACTAGCGGGAGTAGCAGAAACATTCAGTACTTC
CSARGTSGSSRNIQYF
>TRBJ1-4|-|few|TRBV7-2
TGTGCCAGCAGCTCCCCGAGCGGTGGGACTAATGAAAAACTGTTTTTT
CASSSPSGGTNEKLFF
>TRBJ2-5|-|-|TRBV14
TGTGCCAGCAGCCAAGTTAAGGTCGGCAGGTTCCAAGAGACCCAGTACTTC
CASSQVKVGRFQETQYF
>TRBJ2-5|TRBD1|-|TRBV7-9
TGTGCCGGCAGCTCACAGGGGGGCAGCCAAGAGACCCAGTACTTC
CAGSSQGGSQETQYF
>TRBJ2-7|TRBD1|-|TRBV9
TGTGCCAGCAGCGCAGGGGACAGAGTATTCTACGAGCAGTACTTC
CASSAGDRVFYEQYF
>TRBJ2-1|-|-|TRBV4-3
TGCGCCAGCAGCCAAGATCGGGCGACCACGGTCCATGAGCAGTTCTTC
CASSQDRATTVHEQFF
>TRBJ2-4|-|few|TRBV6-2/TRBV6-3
TGTGCCAGCAGGGGACAACGGCTAGCCAAAAACATTCAGTACTTC
CASRGQRLAKNIQYF
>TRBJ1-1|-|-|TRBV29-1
TGCAGCGTCGCACCACAGGCGAACACTGAAGCTTTCTTT
CSVAPQANTEAFF
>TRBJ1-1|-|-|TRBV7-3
TGTGCCAGCAGCGCAGGGTATTCGGCCGAAGCTTTCTTT
CASSAGYSAEAFF
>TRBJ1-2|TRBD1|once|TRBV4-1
TGCGCCAGCAGCCAAGTGGGCGGACACAGGGGCGTTGGCTACACCTTC
CASSQVGGHRGVGYTF
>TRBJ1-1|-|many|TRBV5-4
TGTGCCAGCAGCTTGAGCAGGGGGAACACTGAAGCTTTCTTT
CASSLSRGNTEAFF
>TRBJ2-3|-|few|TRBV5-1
TGCGCCAGCAGCTTGACAGGGTTTAGCACAGATACGCAGTATTTT
CASSLTGFSTDTQYF
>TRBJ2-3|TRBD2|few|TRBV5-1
TGCGCCAGCAGCTTGGATTTAGCGGGGGCCCGCCCAGATACGCAGTATTTT
CASSLDLAGARPDTQYF
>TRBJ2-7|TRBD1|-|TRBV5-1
TGCGCCAGCAGCTCGACAGGGGGATCATCCTACGAGCAGTACTTC
CASSSTGGSSYEQYF
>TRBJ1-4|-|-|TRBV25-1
TGTGCCAGCAGCCCCTACACTGGGGTTGAAAAACTGTTTTTT
CASSPYTGVEKLFF
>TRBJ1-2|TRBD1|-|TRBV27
TGTGCCAGCAGTACCGGGACAGGCAACCGATTGCACTATGGCTACACCTTC
CASSTGTGNRLHYGYTF
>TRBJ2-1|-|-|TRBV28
TGTGCCAGCATCGGTGCAGGGTTAGCTTCCTATGAGCAGTTCTTC
CASIGAGLASYEQFF
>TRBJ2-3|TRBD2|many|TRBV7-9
TGTGCCAGCAGCCCCGGTCCGGGGCGGGGGTTCACAGATACGCAGTATTTT
CASSPGPGRGFTDTQYF
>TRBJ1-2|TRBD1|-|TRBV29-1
TGCAGCGGTAGTCCCGGCAGGGGGGAAGGCTACACCTTC
CSGSPGRGEGYTF
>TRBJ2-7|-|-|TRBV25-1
TGTGCCAGCAGTGAATATTTAGGTAACGAGCAGTACTTC
CASSEYLGNEQYF
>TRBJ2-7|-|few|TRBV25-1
TGTGCCAGGGGGCGGGACAGCTCCTACGAGCAGTACTTC
CARGRDSSYEQYF
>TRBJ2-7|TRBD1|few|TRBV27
TGTGCCAGCAGTTTTCGAGAAGAGCCCCAGGGGGCGCATAACGAGCAGTACTTC
CASSFREEPQGAHNEQYF
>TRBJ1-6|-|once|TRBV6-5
TGTGCCAGCAGTTACGGGCGGTTGAATTCACCCCTCCACTTT
CASSYGRLNSPLHF
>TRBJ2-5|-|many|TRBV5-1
TGCGCCAGCAGCCCAGACCAAGAGACCCAGTACTTC
CASSPDQETQYF
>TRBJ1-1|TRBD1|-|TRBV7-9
TGTGCCAGCAGCCCCCGGCTAGGGACAGCCAACACTGAAGCTTTCTTT
CASSPRLGTANTEAFF
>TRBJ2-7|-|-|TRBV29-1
TGCAGCTGCAGGGTTGGGAACGAGCAGTACTTC
CSCRVGNEQYF
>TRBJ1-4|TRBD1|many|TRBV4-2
TGTGCCAGCAGCTCCGGACAGGCGGCGACTAATGAAAAACTGTTTTTT
CASSSGQAATNEKLFF
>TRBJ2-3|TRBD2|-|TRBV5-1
TGCGCCAGCTTCCTGGAGGCTAGCGGGGGAGGCACGCAGTATTTT
CASFLEASGGGTQYF
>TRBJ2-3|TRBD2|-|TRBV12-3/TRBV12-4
TGTGCCAGCAGTTTTGCCGGACTAGGCACAGATACGCAGTATTTT
CASSFAGLGTDTQYF
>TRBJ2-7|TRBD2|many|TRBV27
TGTGCCAGCAGTTCCCCAACTAGCGGGGGATACTACGAGCAGTACTTC
CASSSPTSGGYYEQYF
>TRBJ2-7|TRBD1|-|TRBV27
TGTGCCAGCAGTTTACGAGGGACAGAGTACGAGCAGTACTTC
CASSLRGTEYEQYF
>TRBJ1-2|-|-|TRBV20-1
TGCAGTGCTGAGCCCGGGACACTCTATGGCTACACCTTC
CSAEPGTLYGYTF
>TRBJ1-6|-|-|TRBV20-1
TGCAGTGCTAGTCCTTTTCAGGGGAATTCACCCCTCCACTTT
CSASPFQGNSPLHF
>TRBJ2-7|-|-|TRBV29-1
TGCAGCGTTGAAGACGGCTGGGAATACGAGCAGTACTTC
CSVEDGWEYEQYF
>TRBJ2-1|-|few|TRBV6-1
TGTGCCAGCACGATCCCCACACATGAGCAGTTCTTC
CASTIPTHEQFF
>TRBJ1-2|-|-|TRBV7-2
TGTGCCAGCAGCTCCCCCGGGACGGAGGTTTATGGCTACACCTTC
CASSSPGTEVYGYTF
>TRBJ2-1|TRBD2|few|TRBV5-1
TGCGCCAGCAGCTTGGTCCTAGCGGGGCTTGGGAATGAGCAGTTCTTC
CASSLVLAGLGNEQFF
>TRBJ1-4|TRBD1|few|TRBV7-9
TGTGCCAGCAGCCCGGGGACAGCAACTAATGAAAAACTGTTTTTT
CASSPGTATNEKLFF
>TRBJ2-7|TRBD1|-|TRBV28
TGTGCCAGCAGTTACGGGACAGAAACGGGGTACGAGCAGTACTTC
CASSYGTETGYEQYF
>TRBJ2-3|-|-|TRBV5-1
TGCGCCAGCAGCAAGCGAGCTGAGGCTAGCACAGATACGCAGTATTTT
CASSKRAEASTDTQYF
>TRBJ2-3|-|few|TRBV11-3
TGTGCCAGCAGCCTATCCCAGGTAGATACGCAGTATTTT
CASSLSQVDTQYF
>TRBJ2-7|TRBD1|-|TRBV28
TGTGCCAGCAGTACCGGGACAGGCCTGTTGTATGAGCAGTACTTC
CASSTGTGLLYEQYF
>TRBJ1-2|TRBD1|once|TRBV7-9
TGTGCCAGCAGCCCAACGGACAGGTTCGAGGGCTATGGCTACACCTTC
CASSPTDRFEGYGYTF
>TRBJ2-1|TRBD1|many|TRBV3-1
TGTGCCAGCAGCCAAGAAGGGACAGGGGGGTTCAATGAGCAGTTCTTC
CASSQEGTGGFNEQFF
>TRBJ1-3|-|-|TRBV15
TGTGCCACCAGCAGAGATGGGTCGTCCTCTGGAAACACCATATATTTT
CATSRDGSSSGNTIYF
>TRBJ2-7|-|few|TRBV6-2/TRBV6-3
TGTGCCAGCAGTTCTCAGGTCCCCTACGAGCAGTACTTC
CASSSQVPYEQYF
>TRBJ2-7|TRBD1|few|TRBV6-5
TGTGCCAGCAGTTACTCGAGGACAGGGGGCTACCACGAGCAGTACTTC
CASSYSRTGGYHEQYF
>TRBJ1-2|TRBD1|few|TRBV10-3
TGTGCCATCAGTGGAGGGACAGGGGGCTCAAATCCTAACTATGGCTACACCTTC
CAISGGTGGSNPNYGYTF
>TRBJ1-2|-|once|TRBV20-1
TGCAGTGCTAGGGCCCAGGTGGGGACCAACTATGGCTACACCTTC
CSARAQVGTNYGYTF
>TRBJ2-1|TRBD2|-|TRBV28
TGTGCCAGCAGTGGGGGCGCGGGAGGGACCTACAATGAGCAGTTCTTC
CASSGGAGGTYNEQFF
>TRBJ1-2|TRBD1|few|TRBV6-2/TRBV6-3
TGTGCCAGCAGACCCGCCCCATTACAGGGGGCGTTCGGCTACACCTTC
CASRPAPLQGAFGYTF
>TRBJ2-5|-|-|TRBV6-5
TGTACCAGCATGGGGGGAGAGGAGACCCAGTACTTC
CTSMGGEETQYF
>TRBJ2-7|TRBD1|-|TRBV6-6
TGTGCCAGCAGTTACCCCGGGACAGAAACCTACGAGCAGTACTTC
CASSYPGTETYEQYF